This record concerns one T cell receptor (beta chain) sequence. Each sample used at least 6 million PBMCs. This entry is derived from a study of blood T cells in healthy people across ages. Study-level background: The template switching approach captured approximately one barcoded beta molecule for every two T cells.

Then a second PCR, running roughly 7 to 11 cycles, was carried out with a sample-barcoded 5' primer and a J-beta primer mix. Unique molecular identifiers of 12 random nucleotides labeled each cDNA. MiXCR was run by TCRdb on the 5' RACE reads, yielding one entry per CDR3 protein. The table lists approximately 790,000 distinct CDR3 sequences, 62% of them singletons, with roughly 25% in the top ten. The CDR3 runs 14 residues. Deletions cut 3 bases from V and 4 bases from J, with 12 bases between. Germline CDR1 reads MNHEY; CDR2 reads SMNVEV (reference sequence). The sample comprised blood. The V gene is TRBV27, the J gene TRBJ1-2; D might be TRBD1 (6 bases). The clonotype was recovered from a man aged 25 to 40 in good health. The CDR3 DNA sequence: TGTGCCAGCAGTTTTACGGGGGCCGGCTATGGCTACACCTTC. Residues: CASSFTGAGYGYTF.